These 15 T cell receptor beta chains originate from one sample sequenced in a study of blood T cells in healthy people across ages. PCR was performed a second time for about 6 to 12 cycles using a sample-barcoded 5' primer and a J-beta primer mix. One entry per CDR3 protein, called by TCRdb with MiXCR from the 5' RACE reads. Seen here are some 1.6 million distinct CDR3 sequences, 34% observed once, and the top ten hold 11%. The sample taken for sequencing was blood. Receptors were obtained from a woman in her 30s in good health.

V usage is TRBV5-1 and J usage is TRBJ2-7; D may be TRBD1 or TRBD2 (5 bases each). This CDR3 contains 14 residues. V gave up 4 bases and J gave up 5 bases, with 16 bases separating them. Germline V gives CDR1 SGHRS, CDR2 YFSETQ. This CDR3 is CASSITGTQDEQYF. For the CDR3, the DNA is TGCGCCAGCAGCATCACCGGGACCCAGGACGAGCAGTACTTC.

This clonotype was seen only a few times. The V gene is TRBV4-2, the J gene TRBJ2-3; TRBD2 matches 10 bases. The CDR3 spans 16 residues. Germline V gene data show CDR1 as LGHNA and CDR2 as YNFKEQ. V shed 0 bases, J shed 3 bases, and the junction held 3 bases outside the gene matches. CDR3 region: CASSQERGLATDTQYF. CDR3 in DNA: TGTGCCAGCAGCCAAGAACGGGGACTAGCGACAGATACGCAGTATTTT.

The genes are TRBV6-1 and TRBJ2-7, with no clear D. The CDR3 contains 14 residues. The ends were cut back, 7 bases at V and 0 bases at J, with 13 bases in the middle. Germline CDR1 MNHNS, CDR2 SASEGT. The CDR3 here is CASIRHLSSYEQYF. The CDR3 DNA is TGTGCCAGCATCAGACACCTGAGCTCCTACGAGCAGTACTTC.

This clonotype appeared a single time. This sequence joins TRBV5-4 and TRBJ2-1; D is unresolved. The CDR3 covers 16 residues. V was trimmed by 3 bases and J by 0 bases, leaving 13 bases between them. Germline V gene sequence: CDR1 SGHNT, CDR2 YYREEE (reference sequence). This CDR3 reads CASSWPGESSYNEQFF. The CDR3 DNA follows: TGTGCCAGCAGCTGGCCGGGCGAGAGCTCCTACAATGAGCAGTTCTTC.

The chain employs TRBV30 and TRBJ2-7, with D tentatively TRBD1 or TRBD2 (6 bases each). The CDR3 has 12 residues. Germline V gene data show CDR1 as GTSNPN and CDR2 as SVGIG (reference sequence). The V end lost 3 bases, the J end lost 4 bases, and 10 bases lay between the germline ends. The CDR3 spells CAWSLGGYEQYF. The CDR3 DNA is TGTGCCTGGAGCTTAGGGGGGTACGAGCAGTACTTC.

The rearrangement joins TRBV6-5 to TRBJ2-1, with 9 nucleotides matching TRBD2. There are 15 residues in the CDR3. The trim removed 6 bases at V and 5 bases at J, leaving 8 bases unmatched. Germline V gives CDR1 MNHEY, CDR2 SVGAGI. For the CDR3, the DNA is TGTGCCAGCAGCCTTGATCTAGCGGGGAACAATGAGCAGTTCTTC. Protein: CASSLDLAGNNEQFF.

The chain has TRBV6-2 or TRBV6-3 and TRBJ2-7; D is ambiguous. This CDR3 is built from 13 residues. CDR1 and CDR2 from the germline V gene are MNHEY and SVGEGT. Trimming stripped 6 bases from V and 3 bases from J, with 12 bases between. DNA for the CDR3: TGTGCCAGCAGGTCCAGGATTAACTACGAGCAGTACTTC. Translated, it gives CASRSRINYEQYF.

The chain has TRBV7-9 and TRBJ2-7, with 8 positions matching TRBD1. V shed 1 base, J shed 12 bases, and the junction held 11 bases outside the gene matches. Germline CDR1 SEHNR, CDR2 FQNEAQ (reference sequence). This CDR3 is 14 amino acids long. The CDR3 protein is CASSLGETGVLRYF. DNA for the CDR3: TGTGCCAGCAGCTTAGGCGAGACAGGGGTTCTAAGGTACTTC.

The chain couples TRBV3-1 to TRBJ1-2, with D perhaps TRBD1 (5 bases). Trimming pared 1 base from V and 8 bases from J, leaving 17 bases between. Germline V gene lookup returns CDR1 LGHDT and CDR2 YNNKEL (reference sequence). CDR3 length equals 15 residues. The CDR3: CASSQAGSGAVGYTF. The DNA of the CDR3 is TGTGCCAGCAGCCAAGCTGGCAGTGGGGCGGTCGGCTACACCTTC. Drawing the rest from reference TRBV3-1 and TRBJ1-2, the complete variable domain is DTAVSQTPKYLVTQMGNDKSIKCEQNLGHDTMYWYKQDSKKFLKIMFSYNNKELIINETVPNRFSPKSPDKAHLNLHINSLELGDSAVYFCASSQAGSGAVGYTFGSGTRLTVV.

The sample holds a few counts of this clonotype. J is TRBJ1-4 and V is TRBV9, with D perhaps matching TRBD1 (5 bases). CDR1 is SGDLS and CDR2 is YYNGEE in the germline V gene. The CDR3 totals 16 residues. Trimming removed 3 bases at V and 3 bases at J, with 15 bases between. CDR3 coding DNA: TGTGCCAGCAGCGCCGGGGGAGGGTCTTCTAATGAAAAACTGTTTTTT. Residues: CASSAGGGSSNEKLFF.

The chain couples TRBV2 to TRBJ1-1; D uncertain. Germline V gives CDR1 SNHLY, CDR2 FYNNEI. The CDR3 covers 18 residues. V was clipped by 0 bases and J by 1 base, with 18 bases between them. The CDR3 bases are TGTGCCAGCAGTGAAGCCTTAACCCGGGGATTGACGAACACTGAAGCTTTCTTT. Translating gives CASSEALTRGLTNTEAFF.

The rearrangement links TRBV11-2 to TRBJ1-2, with D unclear. CDR1 is SGHAT, CDR2 FQNNGV, per germline. Trimming cost V 5 bases and J 8 bases, with 21 bases left between them. The CDR3 is 15 amino acids. The CDR3: CASSPNGVLSRGYTF. The CDR3 DNA reads TGTGCCAGCAGCCCCAACGGGGTATTGTCACGGGGCTACACCTTC.

CDR3 sequence (DNA): TGTGCCAGCAGTCCTTGGGGACAGGGGGGTAACACAGATACGCAGTATTTT. Its protein product is CASSPWGQGGNTDTQYF. V is TRBV6-1 and J is TRBJ2-3, with 11 positions matching TRBD1. The V and J ends lost 5 bases and 2 bases, in that order; junction bases with no gene match: 9. Germline V lookup: CDR1 MNHNS, CDR2 SASEGT. The CDR3 sequence is 17 residues long.

The J gene is TRBJ1-4, the V gene TRBV7-2; D is perhaps TRBD1 (6 bases). Looked up from germline, CDR1 is SGHTA and CDR2 is FQGNSA. The CDR3 extends over 15 amino acids. The V gene lost 5 bases and the J gene lost 8 bases, with 18 bases spanning the gap. CDR3 in DNA: TGTGCCAGCAGCGATTCGACAGGAAAAGGGGAAAAACTGTTTTTT. Protein: CASSDSTGKGEKLFF.

The V call is TRBV6-2 or TRBV6-3, the J call TRBJ2-5; 11 bases line up with TRBD1. V gave up 6 bases and J gave up 4 bases; unmatched junction bases: 10. The CDR3 runs to 16 residues. Germline loops: CDR1 MNHEY, CDR2 SVGEGT. The CDR3 DNA sequence: TGTGCCAGCAGCTACCACGGACAGGGGGCTGGAGAGACCCAGTACTTC. Translating gives CASSYHGQGAGETQYF.